This T cell receptor (beta chain) stems from a study of cytomegalovirus exposure and HLA in healthy donors. Germline V lookup: CDR1 KGHSH, CDR2 LQKENI. CDR3 length: 15 amino acids. The V and J ends lost 6 bases and 4 bases, in that order; junction bases with no gene match: 6. PCR primers comprised 60 Vbeta and 13 Jbeta primers. The protocol was immunoSEQ multiplex PCR, while the TCRdb copy is restricted to in-frame clones and leaves out a portion. The data show fewer than 80,000 clones, 60% to 80% seen once. Donors had nominal health at sampling but likely had unrecorded immune exposures. Sequenced material: PBMCs. The chain links TRBV18 to TRBJ2-1; 10 bases line up with TRBD1. The TCR comes from a woman between 40 and 50 years old in good health and CMV-seropositive. CDR3 nucleotides: TGTGCCAGCTCCCGTGACAGGGGGCTTTACAATGAGCAGTTCTTC. It codes for CASSRDRGLYNEQFF.